This T cell receptor (beta chain) was captured in a study of T cell responses to AZD1222 COVID-19 vaccine (dated by TCRdb to the early 2020s). Turning to the overall study: AZD1222 recipients whose second dose came at about 4 weeks and those whose second dose came at about 12 weeks were combined into one group, since spike-specific TCR depth and breadth did not differ between the two schedules. Enrollment into the trials was organized by age into subgroups of 18-55, 56-69 and 70-plus years, and those subgroups contained roughly 160, 29 and 62 TCR-sequenced participants, respectively. A total of 233 trial participants underwent TCR sequencing, of whom 200 to 220 had received two doses of AZD1222 and about 25 had received two doses of the MenACWY control vaccine. The study at large found these results: Only a handful of AZD1222 recipients were SARS-CoV-2 seropositive at baseline, limiting conclusions about previously exposed vaccinees. Because no samples from the day 14 peak response were available, repertoires could be characterized only after the peak T cell response. Participants were mostly white British and included more females than males, and it was suggested by the authors that clonal diversity may have been underestimated. The whole spike protein was spanned by vaccine-associated CD4 TCRs, and dominant responses were seen in regions 160-218 and 743-854. In the small 56-69-year group, the increase in depth fell short of significance, most likely because of low power. Spike-specific TCR breadth and depth rose significantly after two AZD1222 doses compared with day 0 and with MenACWY recipients. Reportedly, almost half of the unique spike-specific TCRs recognized epitopes lying outside the regions that are mutated in the B.1.351 and B.1.1.7 variants.

This specimen's time point label, interpreted: baseline before first vaccination. Samples from vaccinated people were obtained from the UK trials COV001 and COV002, which included a single-blind randomized controlled phase 2/3 trial of AZD1222 (ChAdOx1 nCoV-19) in healthy adults. Trial participant PBMC samples were collected at day 0 and day 28 after the second dose for TCRbeta chain sequencing. CDR1 MRHNA and CDR2 SNTAGT are derived from the germline V gene. The junction carries 14 bases between V and J, which are trimmed by 1 base and 10 bases respectively. Measured from the cysteine to the phenylalanine, the CDR3 is 15 residues long. The retained sequence is limited to the CDR3, 45 bases, with the frame set at the first base. The CDR3 regions of human TCRbeta chains were subjected to immunosequencing. The original pipeline was this. Repertoire TCRs were matched against a reference library of SARS-CoV-2-specific TCRs generated with the MIRA antigen-specificity platform. Breadth was defined as the fraction of unique TCRs that were SARS-CoV-2-associated. Depth was defined as the fraction of total T cells that were SARS-CoV-2-associated. Using the MIRA data, each spike-specific TCR was assigned both to the spike region to which the TCR was reactive and to a CD4 or CD8 class. Log10-transformed breadth and depth values were compared by one-way ANOVA with Sidak's multiple comparisons tests. TCRdb carries this immuneACCESS record with in-frame sequences only. Its versions omit some clonotypes, under half of them owing to an unresolved V gene in the studies checked, with the rest unexplained. That table furnishes V, J and clone size, whereas the DNA furnished D and trimming. Recorded for this sample are some 200,000 clones; 90% of them occurred a single time. Jointly, the top ten make up under 8% of the sample.

Worth noting for this clone: There is no known antigen for this receptor. Per-nucleotide qualities are absent, and no much larger clonotype sits a single base away.

The source material was peripheral blood, sampled on day 0 of AZD1222 vaccination. This TCR derives from an adult in good health. This receptor chain uses TRBV6-4 and TRBJ1-6, and possibly TRBD1, on 6 matching bases. The CDR3 protein sequence reads: CASSDLGRGRSPLHF. The DNA reads as follows: TGTGCCAGCAGTGACTTGGGCAGGGGAAGATCACCCCTCCACTTT.